The T cell receptor (beta chain) described here comes from a study of T cell responses to AZD1222 COVID-19 vaccine. Worth noting for this clone: As yet, its antigen is unknown.

The CDR3 runs 16 residues. Trimming removed 10 bases from V and 5 bases from J, with 26 bases in between. CDR1 WSHSY and CDR2 SAAADI come from the germline V gene. General study points: The study reported that nearly half of spike-specific TCRs target unmutated variant regions. The study identified only five to seven AZD1222 recipients as seropositive at baseline.

Sequenced by immunoSEQ multiplex PCR; TCRdb stores in-frame clones only, minus some. The sample comprises 90,000 to 130,000 clones, roughly 93% of which are singletons, and around 3% rests with the top ten. Sample: peripheral blood, taken 28 days after the second AZD1222 dose. The chain combines TRBV10-2 with TRBJ1-1, with a possible D match to TRBD1 (6 bases). The clonotype originates from an adult who received the AZD1222 COVID-19 vaccine. CDR3 coding DNA: TGCGCCACTACCAGGGGCCAGGCCCGAGCTAGGACTGAAGCTTTCTTT. Amino acid sequence: CATTRGQARARTEAFF.